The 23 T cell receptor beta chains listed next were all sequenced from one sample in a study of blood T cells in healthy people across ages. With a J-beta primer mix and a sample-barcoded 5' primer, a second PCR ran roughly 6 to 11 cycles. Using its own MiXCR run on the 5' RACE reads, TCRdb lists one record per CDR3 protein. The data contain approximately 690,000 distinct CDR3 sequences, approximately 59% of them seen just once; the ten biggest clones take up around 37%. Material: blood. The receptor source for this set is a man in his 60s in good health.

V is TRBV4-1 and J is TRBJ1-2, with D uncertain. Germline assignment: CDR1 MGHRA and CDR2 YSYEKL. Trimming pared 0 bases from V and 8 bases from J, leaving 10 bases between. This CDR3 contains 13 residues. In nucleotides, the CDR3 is TGCGCCAGCAGCCAAGAATACTATGGGGGCTACACCTTC. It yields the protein CASSQEYYGGYTF.

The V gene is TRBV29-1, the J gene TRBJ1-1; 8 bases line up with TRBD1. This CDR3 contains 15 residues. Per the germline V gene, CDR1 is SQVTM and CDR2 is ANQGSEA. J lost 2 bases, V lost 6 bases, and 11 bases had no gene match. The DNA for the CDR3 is TGCAGCGTGCCCTCCGGGACAGGAGGAAACACTGAAGCTTTCTTT. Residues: CSVPSGTGGNTEAFF. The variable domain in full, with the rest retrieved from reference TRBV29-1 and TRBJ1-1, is SAVISQKPSRDICQRGTSLTIQCQVDSQVTMMFWYRQQPGQSLTLIATANQGSEATYESGFVIDKFPISRPNLTFSTLTVSNMSPEDSSIYLCSVPSGTGGNTEAFFGQGTRLTVV.

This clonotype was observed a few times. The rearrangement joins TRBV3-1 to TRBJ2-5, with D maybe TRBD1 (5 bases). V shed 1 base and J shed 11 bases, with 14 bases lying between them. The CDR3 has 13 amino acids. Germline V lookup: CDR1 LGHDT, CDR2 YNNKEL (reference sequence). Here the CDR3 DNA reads TGTGCCAGCAGCCAAGCGACAGCCGGTGAGCAGTACTTC. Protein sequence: CASSQATAGEQYF.

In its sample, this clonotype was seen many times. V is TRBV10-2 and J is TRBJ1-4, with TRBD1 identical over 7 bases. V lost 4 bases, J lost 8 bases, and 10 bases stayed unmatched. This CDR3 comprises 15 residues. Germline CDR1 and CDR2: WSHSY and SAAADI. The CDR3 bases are TGCGCCAGCAGTGGCACCGGGACAGCAATCGAAAAACTGTTTTTT. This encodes CASSGTGTAIEKLFF.

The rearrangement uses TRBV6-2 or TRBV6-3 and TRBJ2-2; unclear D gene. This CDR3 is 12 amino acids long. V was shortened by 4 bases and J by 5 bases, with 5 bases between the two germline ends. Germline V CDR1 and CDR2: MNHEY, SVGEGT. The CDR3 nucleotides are TGTGCCAGCAGTTCTACTACCGGGGAGCTGTTTTTT. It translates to CASSSTTGELFF.

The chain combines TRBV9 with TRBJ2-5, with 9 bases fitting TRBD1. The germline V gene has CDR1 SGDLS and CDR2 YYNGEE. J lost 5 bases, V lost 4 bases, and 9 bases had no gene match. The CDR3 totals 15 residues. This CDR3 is CASSPAPQGAETQYF. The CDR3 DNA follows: TGTGCCAGCAGCCCAGCGCCACAGGGGGCGGAGACCCAGTACTTC.

The CDR3 loop reads CASRSGGLGETQYF. Here the CDR3 DNA reads TGTGCCAGCAGGTCGGGGGGCTTGGGCGAGACCCAGTACTTC. The rearrangement links TRBV6-5 to TRBJ2-5; tentatively, D is TRBD2 (7 bases). V was cut by 6 bases and J by 5 bases, with 16 bases left in between. The CDR3 totals 14 residues. The V gene's germline CDR1 is MNHEY and CDR2 SVGAGI.

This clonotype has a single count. The CDR3, as DNA: TGTGCCAGCACCCTGGCGGGGGATGTTGGTACGCAGTATTTT. Encoded protein: CASTLAGDVGTQYF. The chain joins TRBV28 to TRBJ2-3; 7 nucleotides match TRBD2. Trimming at V came to 7 bases and at J to 8 bases, leaving 12 bases not matched to a gene. Germline V gene data show CDR1 as MDHEN and CDR2 as SYDVKM. CDR3 length equals 14 residues.

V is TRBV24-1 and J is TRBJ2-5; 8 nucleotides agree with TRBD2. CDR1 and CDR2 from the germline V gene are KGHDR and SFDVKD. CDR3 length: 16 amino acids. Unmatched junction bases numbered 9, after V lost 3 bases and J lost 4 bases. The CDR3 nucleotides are TGTGCCACCAGTGATGCCGGACGAGCGGGGGCAGAGACCCAGTACTTC. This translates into CATSDAGRAGAETQYF.

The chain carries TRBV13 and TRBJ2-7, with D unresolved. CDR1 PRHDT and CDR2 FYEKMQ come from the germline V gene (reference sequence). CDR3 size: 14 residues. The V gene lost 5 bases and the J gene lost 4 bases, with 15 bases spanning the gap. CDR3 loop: CASSLDRLGYEQYF. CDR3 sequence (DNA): TGTGCCAGCAGCCTTGACCGGTTGGGATACGAGCAGTACTTC.

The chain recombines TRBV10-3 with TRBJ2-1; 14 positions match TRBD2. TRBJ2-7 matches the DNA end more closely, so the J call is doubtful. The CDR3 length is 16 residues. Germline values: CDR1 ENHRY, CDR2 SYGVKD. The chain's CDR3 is CAITGLAGGSYNEQYF. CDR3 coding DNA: TGTGCCATCACCGGACTAGCGGGGGGCTCCTACAATGAGCAGTACTTC.

CDR3 nucleotides: TGCGCCAGCAGCCAAGTAGGTCCGCGAGTGAGTTCACCCCTCCACTTT. Translation gives CASSQVGPRVSSPLHF. The gene calls are TRBV4-1 and TRBJ1-6; D unclear. Germline assignment: CDR1 MGHRA and CDR2 YSYEKL. With 1 base removed from V and 9 bases from J, the gap between germline ends came to 16 bases. This CDR3 has 16 amino acids.

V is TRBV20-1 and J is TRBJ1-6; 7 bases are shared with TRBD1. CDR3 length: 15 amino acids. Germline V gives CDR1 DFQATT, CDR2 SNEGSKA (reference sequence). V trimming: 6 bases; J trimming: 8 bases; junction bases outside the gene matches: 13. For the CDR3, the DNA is TGCAGTGCCAGTCCGGGGACAGAATATGATTCACCCCTCCACTTT. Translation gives CSASPGTEYDSPLHF.

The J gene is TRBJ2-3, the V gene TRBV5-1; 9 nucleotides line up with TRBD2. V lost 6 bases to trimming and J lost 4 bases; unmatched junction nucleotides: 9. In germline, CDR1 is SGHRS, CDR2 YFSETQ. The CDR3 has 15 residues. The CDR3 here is CASTQRGAQADTQYF. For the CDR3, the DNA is TGCGCCAGCACACAGCGGGGGGCTCAGGCAGATACGCAGTATTTT.

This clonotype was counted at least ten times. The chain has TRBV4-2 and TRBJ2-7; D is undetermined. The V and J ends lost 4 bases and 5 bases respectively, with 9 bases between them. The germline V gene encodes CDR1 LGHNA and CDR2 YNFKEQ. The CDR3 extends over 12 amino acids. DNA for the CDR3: TGTGCCAGCAGCCCTCGCGGCAACGAGCAGTACTTC. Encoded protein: CASSPRGNEQYF.

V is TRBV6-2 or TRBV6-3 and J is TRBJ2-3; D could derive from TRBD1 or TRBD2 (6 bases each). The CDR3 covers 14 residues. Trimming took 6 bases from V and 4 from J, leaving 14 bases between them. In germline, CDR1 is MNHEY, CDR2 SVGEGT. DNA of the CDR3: TGTGCCAGCAGCCCTCGGGGGCTTGCAGATACGCAGTATTTT. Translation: CASSPRGLADTQYF.

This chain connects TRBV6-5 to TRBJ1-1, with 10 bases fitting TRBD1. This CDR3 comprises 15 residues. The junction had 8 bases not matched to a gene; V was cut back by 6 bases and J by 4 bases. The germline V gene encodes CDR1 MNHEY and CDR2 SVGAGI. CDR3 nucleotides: TGTGCCAGCAGACCCGGGACAGGGGCGGGCACTGAAGCTTTCTTT. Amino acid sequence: CASRPGTGAGTEAFF.

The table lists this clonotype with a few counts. The DNA for the CDR3 is TGTGCCAGCAGCGCATATAATTCACCCCTCCACTTT. It specifies CASSAYNSPLHF. V and J are TRBV3-1 and TRBJ1-6; D is unclear. CDR3 length: 12 amino acids. The germline CDR1 and CDR2 sequences are LGHDT and YNNKEL (reference sequence). Trimming left V 5 bases short and J 4 bases short, with 3 bases between.

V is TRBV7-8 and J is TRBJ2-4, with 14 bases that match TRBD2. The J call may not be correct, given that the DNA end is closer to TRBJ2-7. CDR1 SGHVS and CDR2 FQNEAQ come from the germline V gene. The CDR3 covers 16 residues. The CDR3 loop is CASSFWTSGGTDEQYF. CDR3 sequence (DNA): TGTGCCAGCAGCTTTTGGACTAGCGGGGGGACCGACGAGCAGTACTTC.

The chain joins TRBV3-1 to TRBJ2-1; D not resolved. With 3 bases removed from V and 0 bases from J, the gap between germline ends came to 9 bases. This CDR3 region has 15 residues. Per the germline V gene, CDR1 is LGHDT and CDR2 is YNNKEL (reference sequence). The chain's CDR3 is CASSQSSSSYNEQFF. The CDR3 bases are TGTGCCAGCAGCCAGTCCTCAAGCTCCTACAATGAGCAGTTCTTC.

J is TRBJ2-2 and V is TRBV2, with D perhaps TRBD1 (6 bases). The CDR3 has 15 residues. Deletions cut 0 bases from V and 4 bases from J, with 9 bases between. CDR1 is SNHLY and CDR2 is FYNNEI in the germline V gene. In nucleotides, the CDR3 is TGTGCCAGCAGTGAAGCGCTGGGGGCCACCGGGGAGCTGTTTTTT. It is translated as CASSEALGATGELFF. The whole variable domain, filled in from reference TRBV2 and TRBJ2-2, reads EPEVTQTPSHQVTQMGQEVILRCVPISNHLYFYWYRQILGQKVEFLVSFYNNEISEKSEIFDDQFSVERPDGSNFTLKIRSTKLEDSAMYFCASSEALGATGELFFGEGSRLTVL.

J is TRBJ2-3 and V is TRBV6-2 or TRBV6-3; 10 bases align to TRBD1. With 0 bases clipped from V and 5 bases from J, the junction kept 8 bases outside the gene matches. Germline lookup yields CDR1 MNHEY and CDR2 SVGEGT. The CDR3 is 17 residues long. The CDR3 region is CASSYSQDRGRGDTQYF. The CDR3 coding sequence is TGTGCCAGCAGTTACTCCCAAGACAGGGGGCGAGGAGATACGCAGTATTTT.

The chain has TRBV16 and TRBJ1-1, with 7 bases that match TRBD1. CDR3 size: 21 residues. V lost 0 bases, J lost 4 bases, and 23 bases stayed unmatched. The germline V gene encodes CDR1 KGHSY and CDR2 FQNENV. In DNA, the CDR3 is TGTGCCAGCAGCCAATCGATTCGAGGGGGCGCGGGTTTATTTCTAAGCACTGAAGCTTTCTTT. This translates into CASSQSIRGGAGLFLSTEAFF.